This TCR beta chain was profiled in a study of T cell responses to AZD1222 COVID-19 vaccine. Whole-study results and caveats: Recipients of AZD1222 seropositive at baseline numbered only 6 or 7.

Sequenced by immunoSEQ multiplex PCR; TCRdb stores in-frame clones only, minus some. The table shows some 120,000 clones, with about 86% occurring only once. Regarding this clone: The antigen is undetermined.

Sequencing used peripheral blood, obtained 28 days after the second AZD1222 dose. The clonotype was recovered from an adult who received the AZD1222 COVID-19 vaccine.

CDR3 DNA: TGTGCCAGCGGAGGTGGGCAGGGCAAGAGCTCTGGGGCCAACGTCCTGACTTTC. Encoded protein: CASGGGQGKSSGANVLTF. This rearrangement joins TRBV27 to TRBJ2-6; the D call may be TRBD1 or TRBD2 (5 bases each). V was pared by 8 bases and J by 0 bases, with 20 bases between. The CDR3 consists of 18 residues. Germline CDR1 and CDR2: MNHEY and SMNVEV (reference sequence).